Included here is one T cell receptor (beta chain) sequence, with context. The data derive from a study of blood T cell repertoires in COVID-19. Overall study context: COVID-19 samples, acute and convalescent, were from the United States, Italy and Spain. The cDNA or gDNA used as material had been derived from T cells, B-cell-depleted T cells, or PBMCs.

Produced via immunoSEQ multiplex PCR; TCRdb's table is partial and in-frame only. Of about 240,000 clones listed, about four fifths were seen once; the top ten hold about 2%. The CDR3 is made up of 14 amino acids. The germline gives CDR1 MNHEY, CDR2 SMNVEV (reference sequence). The V gene end was trimmed by 7 bases and the J gene end by 5 bases; junction bases not matched to a gene: 7. The sequenced material came from peripheral blood. The J gene is TRBJ1-5, the V gene TRBV27, with 8 bases matching TRBD1. This sequence was found in a man in his thirties or forties who had recovered from COVID-19. The CDR3 DNA reads TGTGCCAGCAACAAAGGACAGGGAGATCAGCCCCAGCATTTT. This codes for CASNKGQGDQPQHF.